This T cell receptor beta chain was profiled in a study of graft-versus-host responses after intestinal transplantation. Turning to the study itself: Multivisceral, liver-intestinal, or isolated intestinal transplants were performed in recipients. Recipients uniformly received anti-thymocyte globulin induction, followed by tacrolimus and steroids for three to four years. Study-level results: Early declines in HvG clones that occurred post-transplant were associated with peak circulating GvH clone levels.

On this clone itself: What it binds is not known.

V was clipped by 0 bases and J by 4 bases, with 9 bases between them. This CDR3 contains 14 residues. Germline-derived CDR1 and CDR2 are LGHNA and YNFKEQ. The method was immunoSEQ multiplex PCR; TCRdb's version includes in-frame clones alone and lacks a portion of them. The sample has 65,000 to 90,000 clones, approximately 90% seen once. The V call is TRBV4-2, the J call TRBJ1-2; D remains ambiguous. Sample: unstimulated CD8+ T cells sorted from spleen or lymph node cells, taken before transplant. This clonotype was obtained from a human donor who was the organ donor for an intestinal transplant. In DNA, the CDR3 is TGTGCCAGCAGCCAAGATCCTGGGGTCTATGGCTACACCTTC. Its translation: CASSQDPGVYGYTF.